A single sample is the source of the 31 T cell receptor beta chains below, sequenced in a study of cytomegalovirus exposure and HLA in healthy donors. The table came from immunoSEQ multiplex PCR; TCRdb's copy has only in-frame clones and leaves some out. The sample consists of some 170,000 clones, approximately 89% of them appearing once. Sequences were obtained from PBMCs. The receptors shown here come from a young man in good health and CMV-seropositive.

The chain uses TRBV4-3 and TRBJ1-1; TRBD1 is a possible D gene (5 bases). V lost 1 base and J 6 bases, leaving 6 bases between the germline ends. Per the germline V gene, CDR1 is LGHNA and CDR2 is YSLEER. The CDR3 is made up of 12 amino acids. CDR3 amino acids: CASSQGGAEAFF. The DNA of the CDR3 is TGCGCCAGCAGCCAAGGGGGGGCTGAAGCTTTCTTT.

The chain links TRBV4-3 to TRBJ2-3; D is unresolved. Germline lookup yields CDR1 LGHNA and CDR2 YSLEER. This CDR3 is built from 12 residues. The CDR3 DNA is TGCGCTGACCCAGTGGAGACAGATACGCAGTATTTT. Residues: CADPVETDTQYF.

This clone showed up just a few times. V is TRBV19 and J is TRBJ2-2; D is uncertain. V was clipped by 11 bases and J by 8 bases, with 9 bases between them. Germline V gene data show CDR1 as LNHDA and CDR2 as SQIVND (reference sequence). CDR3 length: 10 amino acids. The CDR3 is CASEEGELFF. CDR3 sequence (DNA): TGTGCCTCCGAGGAAGGGGAGCTGTTTTTT.

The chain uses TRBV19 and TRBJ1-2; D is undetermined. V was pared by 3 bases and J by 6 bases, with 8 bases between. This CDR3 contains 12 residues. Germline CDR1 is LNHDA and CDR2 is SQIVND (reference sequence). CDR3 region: CASSMYGDGYTF. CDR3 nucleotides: TGTGCCAGTAGTATGTACGGGGATGGCTACACCTTC.

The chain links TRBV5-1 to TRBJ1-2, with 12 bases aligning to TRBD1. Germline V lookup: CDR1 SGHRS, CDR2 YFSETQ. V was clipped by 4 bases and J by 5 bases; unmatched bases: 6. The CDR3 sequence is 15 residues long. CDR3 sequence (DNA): TGCGCCAGCAGCCAGGGACAGGGGGCAGTTTATGGCTACACCTTC. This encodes CASSQGQGAVYGYTF.

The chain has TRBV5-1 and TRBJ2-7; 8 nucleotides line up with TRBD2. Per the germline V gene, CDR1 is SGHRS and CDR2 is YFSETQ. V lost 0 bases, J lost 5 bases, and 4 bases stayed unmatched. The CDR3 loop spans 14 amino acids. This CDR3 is CASSLAGGGDEQYF. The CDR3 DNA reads TGCGCCAGCAGCTTGGCGGGAGGGGGGGACGAGCAGTACTTC.

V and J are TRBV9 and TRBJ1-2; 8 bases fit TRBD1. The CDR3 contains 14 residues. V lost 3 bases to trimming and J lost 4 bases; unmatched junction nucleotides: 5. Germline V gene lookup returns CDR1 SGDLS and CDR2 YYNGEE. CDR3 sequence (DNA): TGTGCCAGCAGCGGGGGGACAGGTCTCTATGGCTACACCTTC. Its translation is CASSGGTGLYGYTF.

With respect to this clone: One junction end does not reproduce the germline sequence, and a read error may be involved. In DNA, the CDR3 is TGTGCTAGCAGCCTCGGGACTCGCGGTATCCAAGAGACCCAGTACTTC. This codes for CASSLGTRGIQETQYF. This sequence joins TRBV7-7 and TRBJ2-5; D is possibly TRBD2 (6 bases). There are 16 residues in the CDR3. Germline CDR1 SSHAT, CDR2 FNYEAQ (reference sequence).

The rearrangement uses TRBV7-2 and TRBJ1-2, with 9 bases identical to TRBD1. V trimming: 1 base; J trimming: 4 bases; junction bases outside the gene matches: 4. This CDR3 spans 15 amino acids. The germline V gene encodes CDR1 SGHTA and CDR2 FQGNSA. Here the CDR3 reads CASSLGTGALYGYTF. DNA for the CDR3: TGTGCCAGCAGCTTAGGGACAGGGGCCCTCTATGGCTACACCTTC.

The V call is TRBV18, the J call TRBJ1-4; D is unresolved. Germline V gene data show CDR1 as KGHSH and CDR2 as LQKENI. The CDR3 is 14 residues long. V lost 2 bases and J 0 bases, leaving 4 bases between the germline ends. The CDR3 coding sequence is TGTGCCAGCTCACCAGAGGCAACTAATGAAAAACTGTTTTTT. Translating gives CASSPEATNEKLFF.

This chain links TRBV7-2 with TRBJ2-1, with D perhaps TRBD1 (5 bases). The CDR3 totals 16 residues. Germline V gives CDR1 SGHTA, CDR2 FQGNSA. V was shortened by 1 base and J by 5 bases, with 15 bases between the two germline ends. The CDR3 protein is CASSLGAGLTNNEQFF. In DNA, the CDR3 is TGTGCCAGCAGCTTAGGGGCAGGGTTAACCAACAATGAGCAGTTCTTC.

The CDR3 nucleotides read TGTGCCAGTACTAAGTCGAGCTCCTATAATTCACCCCTCCACTTT. The encoded protein is CASTKSSSYNSPLHF. This chain joins TRBV19 and TRBJ1-6; D remains ambiguous. This CDR3 region has 15 residues. V was cut by 7 bases and J by 0 bases, with 10 bases left in between. Germline-derived CDR1 and CDR2 are LNHDA and SQIVND (reference sequence).

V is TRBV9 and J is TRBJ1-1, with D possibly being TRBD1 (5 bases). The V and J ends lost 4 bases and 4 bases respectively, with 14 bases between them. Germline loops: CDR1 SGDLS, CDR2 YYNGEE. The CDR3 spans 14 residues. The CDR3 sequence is CASSWVDSATEAFF. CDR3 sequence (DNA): TGTGCCAGCAGCTGGGTCGACAGCGCCACTGAAGCTTTCTTT.

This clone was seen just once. The CDR3 DNA is TGTGCCAGCGGGGCCCCGGGTTACGAGCAGTACTTC. Its translation is CASGAPGYEQYF. The chain uses TRBV28 and TRBJ2-7; D is possibly TRBD1 (5 bases). The germline V and J ends were trimmed by 8 bases and 4 bases, with 12 bases remaining between them. CDR3 size: 12 residues. Germline loops: CDR1 MDHEN, CDR2 SYDVKM. The full variable domain, rest sourced from reference TRBV28 and TRBJ2-7, is DVKVTQSSRYLVKRTGEKVFLECVQDMDHENMFWYRQDPGLGLRLIYFSYDVKMKEKGDIPEGYSVSREKKERFSLILESASTNQTSMYLCASGAPGYEQYFGPGTRLTVT.

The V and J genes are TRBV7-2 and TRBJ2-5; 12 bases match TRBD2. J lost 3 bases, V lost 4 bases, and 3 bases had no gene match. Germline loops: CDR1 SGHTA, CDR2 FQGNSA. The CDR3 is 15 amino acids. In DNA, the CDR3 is TGTGCCAGCAGCTCACGGACTAGCGGGAAAGAGACCCAGTACTTC. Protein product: CASSSRTSGKETQYF.

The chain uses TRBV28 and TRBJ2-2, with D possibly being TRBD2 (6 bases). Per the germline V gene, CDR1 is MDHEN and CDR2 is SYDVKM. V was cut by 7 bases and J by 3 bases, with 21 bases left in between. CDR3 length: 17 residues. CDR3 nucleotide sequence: TGTGCCAGCATCTCCGCTGGGGTAGCGGTAGACACCGGGGAGCTGTTTTTT. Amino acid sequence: CASISAGVAVDTGELFF.

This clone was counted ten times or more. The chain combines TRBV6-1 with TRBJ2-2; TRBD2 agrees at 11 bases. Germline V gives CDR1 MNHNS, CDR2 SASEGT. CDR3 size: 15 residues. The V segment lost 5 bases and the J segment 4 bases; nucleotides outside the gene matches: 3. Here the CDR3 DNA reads TGTGCCAGCAGTTTAGCGGGAGGGTCCACCGGGGAGCTGTTTTTT. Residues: CASSLAGGSTGELFF.

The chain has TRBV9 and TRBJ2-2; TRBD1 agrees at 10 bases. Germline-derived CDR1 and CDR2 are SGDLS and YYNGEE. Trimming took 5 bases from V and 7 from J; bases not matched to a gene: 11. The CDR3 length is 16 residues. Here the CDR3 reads CASRGPGQGTVGELFF. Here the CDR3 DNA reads TGTGCCAGCAGAGGACCGGGACAGGGGACAGTCGGGGAGCTGTTTTTT.

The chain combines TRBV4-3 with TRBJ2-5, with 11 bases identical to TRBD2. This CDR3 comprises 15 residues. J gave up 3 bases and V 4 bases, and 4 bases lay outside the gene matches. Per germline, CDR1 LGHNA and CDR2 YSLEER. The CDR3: CASSPLAGGKETQYF. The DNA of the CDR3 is TGCGCCAGCAGCCCTTTAGCGGGGGGGAAAGAGACCCAGTACTTC.

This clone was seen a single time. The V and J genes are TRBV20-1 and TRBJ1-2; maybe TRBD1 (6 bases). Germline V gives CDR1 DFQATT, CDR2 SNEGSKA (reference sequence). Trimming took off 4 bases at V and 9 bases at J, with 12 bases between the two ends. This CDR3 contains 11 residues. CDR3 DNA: TGCAGTGCTACACACAGGGAACGCTACACCTTC. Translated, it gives CSATHRERYTF.

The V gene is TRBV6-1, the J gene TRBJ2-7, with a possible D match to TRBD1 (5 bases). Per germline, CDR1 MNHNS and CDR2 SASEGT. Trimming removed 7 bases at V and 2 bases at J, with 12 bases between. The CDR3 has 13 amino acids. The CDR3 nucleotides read TGTGCCAGCACTCGGACATCGGCCTACGAGCAGTACTTC. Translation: CASTRTSAYEQYF.

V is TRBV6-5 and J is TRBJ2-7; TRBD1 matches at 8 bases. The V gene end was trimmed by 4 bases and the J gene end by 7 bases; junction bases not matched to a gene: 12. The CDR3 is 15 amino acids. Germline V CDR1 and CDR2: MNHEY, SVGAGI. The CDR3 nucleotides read TGTGCCAGCAGTTCCCCTCGACAGGGGAAGTGGGAGCAGTACTTC. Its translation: CASSSPRQGKWEQYF.

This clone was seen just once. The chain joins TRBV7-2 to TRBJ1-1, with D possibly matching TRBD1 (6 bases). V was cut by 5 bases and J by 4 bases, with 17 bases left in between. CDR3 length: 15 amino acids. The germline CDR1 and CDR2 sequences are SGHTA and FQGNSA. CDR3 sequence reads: CASSNLGGGSTEAFF. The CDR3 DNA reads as TGTGCCAGCAGCAACCTAGGGGGAGGGAGCACTGAAGCTTTCTTT.

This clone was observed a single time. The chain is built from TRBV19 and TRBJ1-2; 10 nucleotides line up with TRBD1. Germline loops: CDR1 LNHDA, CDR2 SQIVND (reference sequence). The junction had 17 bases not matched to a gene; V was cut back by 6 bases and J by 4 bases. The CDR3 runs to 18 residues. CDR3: CASSRARQGAQFSYGYTF. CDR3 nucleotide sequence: TGTGCCAGTAGCCGGGCAAGACAGGGGGCACAGTTCAGCTATGGCTACACCTTC.

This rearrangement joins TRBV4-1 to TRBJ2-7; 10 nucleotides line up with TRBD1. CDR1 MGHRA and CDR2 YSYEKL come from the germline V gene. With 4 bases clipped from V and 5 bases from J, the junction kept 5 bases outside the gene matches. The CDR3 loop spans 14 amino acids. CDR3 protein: CASSPGTGVDEQYF. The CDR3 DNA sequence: TGCGCCAGCAGCCCCGGGACAGGGGTCGACGAGCAGTACTTC.

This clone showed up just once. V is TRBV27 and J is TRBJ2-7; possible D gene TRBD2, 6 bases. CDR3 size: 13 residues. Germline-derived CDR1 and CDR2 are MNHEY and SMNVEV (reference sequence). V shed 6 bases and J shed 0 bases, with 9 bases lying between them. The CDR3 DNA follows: TGTGCCAGCAGACGGGAGAACTCCTACGAGCAGTACTTC. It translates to CASRRENSYEQYF.

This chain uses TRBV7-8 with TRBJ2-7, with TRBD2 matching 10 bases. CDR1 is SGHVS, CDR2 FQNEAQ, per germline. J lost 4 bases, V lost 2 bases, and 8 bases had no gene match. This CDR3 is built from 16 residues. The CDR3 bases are TGTGCCAGCAGCTTAAGACTAGCGGGTGAAATTTACGAGCAGTACTTC. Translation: CASSLRLAGEIYEQYF.

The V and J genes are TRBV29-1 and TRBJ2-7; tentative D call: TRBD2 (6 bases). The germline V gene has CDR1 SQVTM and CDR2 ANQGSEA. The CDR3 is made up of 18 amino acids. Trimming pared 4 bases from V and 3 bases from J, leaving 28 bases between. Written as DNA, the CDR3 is TGCAGCGTTGTGTCGCGGGACCGCGCAAACGGAGGTTACTACGAGCAGTACTTC. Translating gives CSVVSRDRANGGYYEQYF.

The CDR3 region is CASSYSGRGYEQYF. Here the CDR3 DNA reads TGTGCCAGCAGTTACAGCGGTCGAGGCTACGAGCAGTACTTC. The gene calls are TRBV6-6 and TRBJ2-7; D possibly corresponds to TRBD2 (5 bases). CDR1 and CDR2 from the germline V gene are MNHNY and SVGAGI (reference sequence). V lost 2 bases and J 3 bases, leaving 11 bases between the germline ends. The CDR3 runs to 14 residues.

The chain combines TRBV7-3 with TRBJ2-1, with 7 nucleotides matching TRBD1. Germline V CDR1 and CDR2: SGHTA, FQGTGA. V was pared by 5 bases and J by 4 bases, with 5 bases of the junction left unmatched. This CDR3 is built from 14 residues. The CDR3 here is CASSQGQAYNEQFF. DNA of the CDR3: TGTGCCAGCAGCCAAGGACAGGCATACAATGAGCAGTTCTTC.

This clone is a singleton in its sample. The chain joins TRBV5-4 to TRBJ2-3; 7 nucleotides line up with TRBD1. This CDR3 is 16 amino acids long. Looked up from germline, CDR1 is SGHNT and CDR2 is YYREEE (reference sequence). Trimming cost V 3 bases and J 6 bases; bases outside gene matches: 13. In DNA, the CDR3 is TGTGCCAGCAGCTGGGACAGACAGTTTGAGAGGGATACGCAGTATTTT. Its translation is CASSWDRQFERDTQYF.